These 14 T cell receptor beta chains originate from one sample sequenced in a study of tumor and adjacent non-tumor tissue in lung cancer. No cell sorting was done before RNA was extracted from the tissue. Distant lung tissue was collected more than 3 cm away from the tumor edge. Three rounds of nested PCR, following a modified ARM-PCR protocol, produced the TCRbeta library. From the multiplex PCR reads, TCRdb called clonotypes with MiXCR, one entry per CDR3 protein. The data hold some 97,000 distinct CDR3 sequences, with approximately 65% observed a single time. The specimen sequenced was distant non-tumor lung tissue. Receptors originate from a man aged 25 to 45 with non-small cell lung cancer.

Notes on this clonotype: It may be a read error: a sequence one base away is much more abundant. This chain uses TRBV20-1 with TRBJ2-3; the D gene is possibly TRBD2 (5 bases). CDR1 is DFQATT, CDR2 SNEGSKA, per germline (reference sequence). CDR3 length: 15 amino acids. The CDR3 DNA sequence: TGCGGTGCTAGAGTGAGGGCTAAGAGCACAGATACGCAGTATTTT. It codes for CGARVRAKSTDTQYF.

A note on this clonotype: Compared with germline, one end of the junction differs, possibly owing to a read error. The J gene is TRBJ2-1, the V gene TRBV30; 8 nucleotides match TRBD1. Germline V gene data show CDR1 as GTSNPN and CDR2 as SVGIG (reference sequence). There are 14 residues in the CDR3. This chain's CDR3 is CAWCPGQGHNEQLF. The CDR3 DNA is TGTGCCTGGTGCCCTGGACAGGGCCACAATGAGCAGTTGTTC.

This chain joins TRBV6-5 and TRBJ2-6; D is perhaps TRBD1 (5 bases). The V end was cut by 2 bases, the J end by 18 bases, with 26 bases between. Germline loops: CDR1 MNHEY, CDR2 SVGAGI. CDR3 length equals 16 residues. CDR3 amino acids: CASSYDSSSGANVSTF. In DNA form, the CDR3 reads TGTGCCAGCAGTTACGACAGCAGCTCTGGGGCCAACGTCTCGACTTTC.

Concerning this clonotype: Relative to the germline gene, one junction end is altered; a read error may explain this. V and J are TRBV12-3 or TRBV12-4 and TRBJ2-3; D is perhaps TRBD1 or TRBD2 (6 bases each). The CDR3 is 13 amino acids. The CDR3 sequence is CASGLSGADPQYF. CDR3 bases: TGTGCCAGCGGACTATCAGGGGCAGATCCGCAGTATTTT.

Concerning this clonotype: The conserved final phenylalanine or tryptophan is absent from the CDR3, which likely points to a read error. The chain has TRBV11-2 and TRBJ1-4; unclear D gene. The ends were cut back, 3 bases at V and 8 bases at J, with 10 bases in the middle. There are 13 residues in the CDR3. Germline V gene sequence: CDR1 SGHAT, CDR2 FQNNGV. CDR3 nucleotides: TGTGCCAGCAGCTTGTGGGATTCGGAAAAACTGTTTATT. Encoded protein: CASSLWDSEKLFI.

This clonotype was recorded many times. The CDR3 nucleotides are TGCAGTGCTGATACAGGGGAGGGGAATGAAAAACTGTTTTTT. This encodes CSADTGEGNEKLFF. The rearrangement links TRBV20-1 to TRBJ1-4; 7 bases map to TRBD1. The V and J ends lost 5 bases and 5 bases, in that order; junction bases with no gene match: 8. This CDR3 contains 14 residues. Germline V gene lookup returns CDR1 DFQATT and CDR2 SNEGSKA (reference sequence).

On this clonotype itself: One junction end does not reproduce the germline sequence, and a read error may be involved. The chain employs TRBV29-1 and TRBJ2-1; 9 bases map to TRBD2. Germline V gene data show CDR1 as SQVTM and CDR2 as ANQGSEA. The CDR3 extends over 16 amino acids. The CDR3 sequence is CTVVWLAGSQYNGQFF. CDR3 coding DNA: TGCACCGTTGTTTGGCTAGCGGGATCCCAGTACAATGGGCAGTTCTTC.

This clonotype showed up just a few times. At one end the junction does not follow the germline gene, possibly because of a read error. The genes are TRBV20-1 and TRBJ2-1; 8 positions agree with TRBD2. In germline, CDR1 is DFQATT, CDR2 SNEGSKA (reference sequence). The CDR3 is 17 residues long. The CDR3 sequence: CSARDRLAPYSYNGQFF. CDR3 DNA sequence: TGCAGTGCTAGAGATAGACTAGCGCCATACTCCTACAATGGGCAGTTCTTC.

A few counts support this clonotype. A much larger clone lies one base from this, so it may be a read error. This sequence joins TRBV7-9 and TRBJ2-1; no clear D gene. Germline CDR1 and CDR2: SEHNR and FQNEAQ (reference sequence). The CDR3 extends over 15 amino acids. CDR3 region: CTSSILVGSYNEQFF. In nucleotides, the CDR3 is TGTACCAGCAGCATCCTGGTCGGCTCCTACAATGAGCAGTTCTTC. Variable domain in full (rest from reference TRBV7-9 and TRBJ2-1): DTGVSQNPRHKITKRGQNVTFRCDPISEHNRLYWYRQTLGQGPEFLTYFQNEAQLEKSRLLSDRFSAERPKGSFSTLEIQRTEQGDSAMYLCTSSILVGSYNEQFFGPGTRLTVL.

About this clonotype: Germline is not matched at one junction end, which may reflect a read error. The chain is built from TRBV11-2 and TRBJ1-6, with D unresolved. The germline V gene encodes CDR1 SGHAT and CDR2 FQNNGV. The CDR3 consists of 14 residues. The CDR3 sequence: CVSGANSGNSHLHF. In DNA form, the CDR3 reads TGTGTCAGCGGAGCCAACAGCGGGAATTCACACCTCCACTTT.

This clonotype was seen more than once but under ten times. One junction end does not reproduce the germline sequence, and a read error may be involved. In nucleotides, the CDR3 is TGTGCCAGTAGCTTAGGAAGTATGGGGACAGAGACCCAGTACTTC. It specifies CASSLGSMGTETQYF. The chain couples TRBV11-2 to TRBJ2-5; D may match TRBD1 or TRBD2 (5 bases each). Germline V CDR1 and CDR2: SGHAT, FQNNGV. This CDR3 has 15 residues.

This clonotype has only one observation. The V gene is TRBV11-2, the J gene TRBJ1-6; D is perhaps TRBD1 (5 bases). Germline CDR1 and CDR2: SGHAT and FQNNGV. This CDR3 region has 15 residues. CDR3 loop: CVNTQGVISNSPLHF. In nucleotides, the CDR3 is TGTGTCAACACCCAAGGGGTGATCAGTAATTCACCCCTCCACTTT.

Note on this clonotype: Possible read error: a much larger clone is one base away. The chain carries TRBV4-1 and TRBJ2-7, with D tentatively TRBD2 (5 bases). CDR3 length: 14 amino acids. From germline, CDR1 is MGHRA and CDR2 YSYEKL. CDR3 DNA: TGCGTCAGCAGCCAAGATCGGGGAGCCTACGAGCAGTACTTC. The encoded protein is CVSSQDRGAYEQYF.

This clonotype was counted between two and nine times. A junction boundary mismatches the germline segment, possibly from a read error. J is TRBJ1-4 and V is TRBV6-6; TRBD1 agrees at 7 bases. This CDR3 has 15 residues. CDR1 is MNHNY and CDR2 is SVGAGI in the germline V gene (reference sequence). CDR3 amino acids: CASTPNRGVNEKLLF. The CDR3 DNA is TGTGCCAGCACTCCAAACAGGGGTGTTAATGAAAAACTGCTTTTT.